This is a list of T cell receptor beta chains from one sample in a study of cytomegalovirus exposure and HLA in healthy donors. The repertoire was sequenced with immunoSEQ multiplex PCR; TCRdb's copy has only in-frame clones and lacks some. The table shows around 150,000 clones, with roughly 78% occurring only once. Material for sequencing was PBMCs. The receptors derive from a man aged 50-60 years in good health and CMV-seropositive. CDR3s include the opening cysteine and the closing phenylalanine or tryptophan. The D gene is left open where the match is weak. Only part of the rows carry a size: once, few, many, or a class if the clone is expanded.

v_gene: TRBV6-1; d_gene: -; abundance: few; j_gene: TRBJ1-2; CDR3nt: TGTGCCAGCAGTGAAGGACAGAGATCTAACTATGGCTACACCTTC; CDR3aa: CASSEGQRSNYGYTF
v_gene: TRBV9; d_gene: TRBD2; abundance: -; j_gene: TRBJ2-2; CDR3nt: TGTGCCAGCAGCGTAGACGGGAGGGCGAACACCGGGGAGCTGTTTTTT; CDR3aa: CASSVDGRANTGELFF
v_gene: TRBV30; d_gene: -; abundance: -; j_gene: TRBJ2-2; CDR3nt: TGTGCCTGGACAGGGAACACCGGGGAGCTGTTTTTT; CDR3aa: CAWTGNTGELFF
v_gene: TRBV9; d_gene: -; abundance: -; j_gene: TRBJ2-1; CDR3nt: TGTGCCAGCAGCGTAGACGGGACAATGCTCCGTGAGCAGTTCTTC; CDR3aa: CASSVDGTMLREQFF
v_gene: TRBV19; d_gene: TRBD1; abundance: -; j_gene: TRBJ1-2; CDR3nt: TGTGCCAGTAGTTGGACAGGGGTCTATGGCTACACCTTC; CDR3aa: CASSWTGVYGYTF
v_gene: TRBV9; d_gene: TRBD1; abundance: -; j_gene: TRBJ2-7; CDR3nt: TGTGCCAGCAGCGTAGGGACAGGGAGCTCCTACGAGCAGTACTTC; CDR3aa: CASSVGTGSSYEQYF
v_gene: TRBV6-1; d_gene: TRBD2; abundance: -; j_gene: TRBJ2-7; CDR3nt: TGTGCCAGCAGTGAAGCATTGGGACTAGCGGGCAAAACCTACGAGCAGTACTTC; CDR3aa: CASSEALGLAGKTYEQYF
v_gene: TRBV9; d_gene: -; abundance: -; j_gene: TRBJ2-7; CDR3nt: TGTGCCAGCAGCCCTTATGGGCGGGACCAGCAGTACTTC; CDR3aa: CASSPYGRDQQYF
v_gene: TRBV10-3; d_gene: -; abundance: -; j_gene: TRBJ2-2; CDR3nt: TGTGCCACGACAGCGGTAGGCCAAAGGGGGGGGAACGCCGGGGAGCTGTTTTTT; CDR3aa: CATTAVGQRGGNAGELFF
v_gene: TRBV19; d_gene: TRBD2; abundance: -; j_gene: TRBJ2-1; CDR3nt: TGTGCCACGTTAGCGGGAGGCTCCTACAATGAGCAGTTCTTC; CDR3aa: CATLAGGSYNEQFF
v_gene: TRBV7-9; d_gene: TRBD1; abundance: few; j_gene: TRBJ2-7; CDR3nt: TGTGCCAGCAGCCAGACGACAGGGGGGGGACTCGAGCAGTACTTC; CDR3aa: CASSQTTGGGLEQYF
v_gene: TRBV29-1; d_gene: -; abundance: -; j_gene: TRBJ2-1; CDR3nt: TGCAGCGTTGGGGGGGGCAGGGGCCACAATGAGCAGTTCTTC; CDR3aa: CSVGGGRGHNEQFF
v_gene: TRBV9; d_gene: TRBD1; abundance: few; j_gene: TRBJ2-3; CDR3nt: TGTGCCAGCAGCGCACAGGGGGTCGATAGCACAGATACGCAGTATTTT; CDR3aa: CASSAQGVDSTDTQYF
v_gene: TRBV27; d_gene: TRBD2; abundance: -; j_gene: TRBJ2-1; CDR3nt: TGTGCCAGCAGGGGCCGGGGACTAGCGGGAGGGGAGTTGGGAAACAATGAGCAGTTCTTC; CDR3aa: CASRGRGLAGGELGNNEQFF
v_gene: TRBV5-8; d_gene: -; abundance: -; j_gene: TRBJ2-1; CDR3nt: TGTGCCAGCAGCTCCTATACTAGTTTAAGTGCCTACAATGAGCAGTTCTTC; CDR3aa: CASSSYTSLSAYNEQFF
v_gene: TRBV2; d_gene: -; abundance: -; j_gene: TRBJ2-7; CDR3nt: TGTGCCAGCAGTGAAGGGACTTACGAGCAGTACTTC; CDR3aa: CASSEGTYEQYF
v_gene: TRBV2; d_gene: TRBD1; abundance: -; j_gene: TRBJ1-1; CDR3nt: TGTGCCAGCAGTAAGGGGAACAGGGGGCGCGACACTGAAGCTTTCTTT; CDR3aa: CASSKGNRGRDTEAFF
v_gene: TRBV4-1; d_gene: TRBD1; abundance: -; j_gene: TRBJ2-7; CDR3nt: TGCGCCAGCAGCCACCCGGGACAGCACTACGAGCAGTACTTC; CDR3aa: CASSHPGQHYEQYF
v_gene: TRBV28; d_gene: TRBD2; abundance: -; j_gene: TRBJ2-1; CDR3nt: TGTGCCCTCGGGGTAGCGGGTCAGGATGAGCAGTTCTTC; CDR3aa: CALGVAGQDEQFF
v_gene: TRBV7-3; d_gene: -; abundance: few; j_gene: TRBJ2-7; CDR3nt: TGTGCCAGCAGGCTGACTCTACTATCTCTCTACGAGCAGTACTTC; CDR3aa: CASRLTLLSLYEQYF
v_gene: TRBV5-1; d_gene: TRBD1; abundance: -; j_gene: TRBJ2-2; CDR3nt: TGCGCCAGCAGCATGGGACAGGGCACCGGGGAGCTGTTTTTT; CDR3aa: CASSMGQGTGELFF
v_gene: TRBV6-4; d_gene: TRBD2; abundance: few; j_gene: TRBJ2-1; CDR3nt: TGTGCCAGCAGCTCTACTAGCGCGGGCACCTACAATGAGCAGTTCTTC; CDR3aa: CASSSTSAGTYNEQFF
v_gene: TRBV7-9; d_gene: -; abundance: -; j_gene: TRBJ2-5; CDR3nt: TGTGCCAGCAGCTTAAGGAGGGGCCAAGAGACCCAGTACTTC; CDR3aa: CASSLRRGQETQYF
v_gene: TRBV7-9; d_gene: TRBD1; abundance: few; j_gene: TRBJ1-2; CDR3nt: TGTGCCAGCAGGGAGGGACAGGGTAACTATGGCTACACCTTC; CDR3aa: CASREGQGNYGYTF
v_gene: TRBV19; d_gene: -; abundance: few; j_gene: TRBJ1-2; CDR3nt: TGTGCCAGTAGTATTTGGGCAGGGGATACGAACTATGGCTACACCTTC; CDR3aa: CASSIWAGDTNYGYTF
v_gene: TRBV4-1; d_gene: -; abundance: -; j_gene: TRBJ1-1; CDR3nt: TGCGCCAGCAGCCTAGATACACCGAACACTGAAGCTTTCTTT; CDR3aa: CASSLDTPNTEAFF
v_gene: TRBV28; d_gene: TRBD2; abundance: -; j_gene: TRBJ2-1; CDR3nt: TGTGCCAGCAGTTTTTTCCGAGGACTAGCGGGAGTAGGCAATGAGCAGTTCTTC; CDR3aa: CASSFFRGLAGVGNEQFF
v_gene: TRBV5-1; d_gene: TRBD1; abundance: -; j_gene: TRBJ2-4; CDR3nt: TGCGCCAGCAGCCAGGACAGGAGAGAGAACATTCAGTACTTC; CDR3aa: CASSQDRRENIQYF
v_gene: TRBV5-1; d_gene: TRBD2; abundance: few; j_gene: TRBJ2-7; CDR3nt: TGCGCCAGCAGCGGGGGGGTGGGGCGCGACGAGCAGTACTTC; CDR3aa: CASSGGVGRDEQYF
v_gene: TRBV28; d_gene: -; abundance: -; j_gene: TRBJ1-5; CDR3nt: TGTGCCAGCAGTTTTGGGGGAGGGAACTCTCAGCCCCAGCATTTT; CDR3aa: CASSFGGGNSQPQHF
v_gene: TRBV6-6; d_gene: TRBD1; abundance: -; j_gene: TRBJ2-5; CDR3nt: TGTGCCAGCCGGACAGGTTGGGAAGAGACCCAGTACTTC; CDR3aa: CASRTGWEETQYF
v_gene: TRBV9; d_gene: TRBD1; abundance: -; j_gene: TRBJ2-5; CDR3nt: TGTGCCAGCAGCCTGGGGACAGAAGAGACCCAGTACTTC; CDR3aa: CASSLGTEETQYF
v_gene: TRBV9; d_gene: TRBD1; abundance: -; j_gene: TRBJ2-7; CDR3nt: TGTGCCAGCAGCGCCGGGACAGGGGAGTACGAGCAGTACTTC; CDR3aa: CASSAGTGEYEQYF
v_gene: TRBV29-1; d_gene: -; abundance: -; j_gene: TRBJ2-7; CDR3nt: TGCAGCGTCCGGACAGAAGGGACCTACGAGCAGTACTTC; CDR3aa: CSVRTEGTYEQYF
v_gene: TRBV15; d_gene: -; abundance: -; j_gene: TRBJ2-7; CDR3nt: TGTGCCACCAGCAGTCTCACGAGCGTCTCCTTTGAGCAGTACTTC; CDR3aa: CATSSLTSVSFEQYF
v_gene: TRBV5-1; d_gene: -; abundance: few; j_gene: TRBJ2-2; CDR3nt: TGCGCCAGCAGCTTGGACAGCCCGAACACCGGGGAGCTGTTTTTT; CDR3aa: CASSLDSPNTGELFF
v_gene: TRBV28; d_gene: TRBD2; abundance: -; j_gene: TRBJ2-5; CDR3nt: TGTGCCAGCAGTTTATTAGCGGGAGGTGAGACCCAGTACTTC; CDR3aa: CASSLLAGGETQYF
v_gene: TRBV6-6; d_gene: TRBD1; abundance: -; j_gene: TRBJ2-2; CDR3nt: TGTGCCAGCAGTTATCTCGACGACAGGGGGTCCGGGGAGCTGTTTTTT; CDR3aa: CASSYLDDRGSGELFF
v_gene: TRBV7-3; d_gene: TRBD2; abundance: -; j_gene: TRBJ2-2; CDR3nt: TGTGCCAGCAGCTTAGCTAGCGGGAAGAACACCGGGGAGCTGTTTTTT; CDR3aa: CASSLASGKNTGELFF
v_gene: TRBV10-2; d_gene: TRBD2; abundance: -; j_gene: TRBJ2-7; CDR3nt: TGCGCCAGCAGTGAGCTAGCTGGGACTAGCATTTCCTACGAGCAGTACTTC; CDR3aa: CASSELAGTSISYEQYF
v_gene: TRBV7-9; d_gene: TRBD1; abundance: -; j_gene: TRBJ1-5; CDR3nt: TGTGCCAGCAGCTTAGTTCTGGGACAGAGGACAGGTCAGCCCCAGCATTTT; CDR3aa: CASSLVLGQRTGQPQHF
v_gene: TRBV5-1; d_gene: -; abundance: -; j_gene: TRBJ2-3; CDR3nt: TGCGCCAGCAGCCCAGGGGCTAGCACAGATACGCAGTATTTT; CDR3aa: CASSPGASTDTQYF
v_gene: TRBV5-1; d_gene: TRBD2; abundance: -; j_gene: TRBJ2-1; CDR3nt: TGCGCCAGCAGCTTGGTAGCGGGAGGCTACAATGAGCAGTTCTTC; CDR3aa: CASSLVAGGYNEQFF
v_gene: TRBV5-1; d_gene: TRBD1; abundance: -; j_gene: TRBJ2-7; CDR3nt: TGCGCCAGCAGTAACTCCACCGGGACAGGGGGCGAGCAGTACTTC; CDR3aa: CASSNSTGTGGEQYF
v_gene: TRBV5-6; d_gene: TRBD1; abundance: -; j_gene: TRBJ2-7; CDR3nt: TGTGCCAGCAGCTTGTTCACAGGGGCGTTATCCTACGAGCAGTACTTC; CDR3aa: CASSLFTGALSYEQYF
v_gene: TRBV27; d_gene: TRBD2; abundance: -; j_gene: TRBJ2-7; CDR3nt: TGTGCCAGCAGTTACGGCCTAGCGGGAATCCCCGAGCAGTACTTC; CDR3aa: CASSYGLAGIPEQYF
v_gene: TRBV2; d_gene: -; abundance: few; j_gene: TRBJ1-5; CDR3nt: TGTGCCAGCAGTGAAAGTCAGGATAGCAATCAGCCCCAGCATTTT; CDR3aa: CASSESQDSNQPQHF
v_gene: TRBV11-2; d_gene: -; abundance: few; j_gene: TRBJ2-3; CDR3nt: TGTGCCAGCAGCTTTCTCTTTACGGGACACACAGATACGCAGTATTTT; CDR3aa: CASSFLFTGHTDTQYF
v_gene: TRBV5-1; d_gene: TRBD2; abundance: -; j_gene: TRBJ2-7; CDR3nt: TGCGCCAGCAGCTTGCTGGGAGGGCCCTACGAGCAGTACTTC; CDR3aa: CASSLLGGPYEQYF
v_gene: TRBV11-2; d_gene: -; abundance: -; j_gene: TRBJ1-3; CDR3nt: TGTGCCAGCAGCTTAGTTGGCGGCCACTCTGGAAACACCATATATTTT; CDR3aa: CASSLVGGHSGNTIYF
v_gene: TRBV23-1; d_gene: TRBD1; abundance: -; j_gene: TRBJ2-7; CDR3nt: TGCGCCAGCAGTCAATTTGGGGACAGGGGATGTGAGCAGTACTTC; CDR3aa: CASSQFGDRGCEQYF
v_gene: TRBV10-3; d_gene: -; abundance: few; j_gene: TRBJ2-2; CDR3nt: TGTGCCATCAGCGACAGGAACACCGGGGAGCTGTTTTTT; CDR3aa: CAISDRNTGELFF
v_gene: TRBV19; d_gene: -; abundance: -; j_gene: TRBJ1-4; CDR3nt: TGTGCCAGCATGACGAGGACAGCAACTAATGAAAAACTGTTTTTT; CDR3aa: CASMTRTATNEKLFF
v_gene: TRBV5-1; d_gene: -; abundance: -; j_gene: TRBJ1-1; CDR3nt: TGCGCCAGCAGCTCGGGAGGGGGTCCGGCGAACACTGAAGCTTTCTTT; CDR3aa: CASSSGGGPANTEAFF
v_gene: TRBV6-5; d_gene: -; abundance: -; j_gene: TRBJ1-2; CDR3nt: TGTGCCAGCAGTCCCGGGACCCAGGGGTTCGGTGGCTACACCTTC; CDR3aa: CASSPGTQGFGGYTF
v_gene: TRBV7-8; d_gene: -; abundance: few; j_gene: TRBJ1-1; CDR3nt: TGTGCCAGCAGCTTAGATTTCCAGAACACTGAAGCTTTCTTT; CDR3aa: CASSLDFQNTEAFF
v_gene: TRBV7-8; d_gene: -; abundance: -; j_gene: TRBJ1-6; CDR3nt: TGTGCCAGCAGCTTCGCACAGGCTGGAGCACCCCTCCACTTT; CDR3aa: CASSFAQAGAPLHF
v_gene: TRBV9; d_gene: -; abundance: -; j_gene: TRBJ1-3; CDR3nt: TGTGCCAGCAGCGCCACATCACAGCTAACTGGAAACACCATATATTTT; CDR3aa: CASSATSQLTGNTIYF
v_gene: TRBV28; d_gene: -; abundance: -; j_gene: TRBJ2-2; CDR3nt: TGTGCCAGCAGCTCTCCGGAGACTGGAAACACCGGGGAGCTGTTTTTT; CDR3aa: CASSSPETGNTGELFF